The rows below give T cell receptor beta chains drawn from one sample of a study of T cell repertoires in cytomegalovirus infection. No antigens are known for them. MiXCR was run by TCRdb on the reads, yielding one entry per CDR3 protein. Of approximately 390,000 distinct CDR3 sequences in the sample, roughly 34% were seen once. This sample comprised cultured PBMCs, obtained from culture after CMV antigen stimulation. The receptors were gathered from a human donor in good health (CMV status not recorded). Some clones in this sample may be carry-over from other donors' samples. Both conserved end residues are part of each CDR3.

cdr3_aa: CSAKQTSGRGNTQYF
v_call: TRBV20-1
j_call: TRBJ2-3

cdr3_aa: CASSFIPNQEQFF
v_call: TRBV5-1
j_call: TRBJ2-1

cdr3_aa: CASSSTSGSYEQYF
v_call: TRBV7-9
j_call: TRBJ2-7

cdr3_aa: CASSYWTGINAKNIQYF
v_call: TRBV12-3/TRBV12-4
j_call: TRBJ2-4

cdr3_aa: CASSLRSGASSYNSPLHF
v_call: TRBV7-2
j_call: TRBJ1-6

cdr3_aa: CASSPAASSYNEQFF
v_call: TRBV7-2
j_call: TRBJ2-1

cdr3_aa: CASSPQGGILSRETQYF
v_call: TRBV28
j_call: TRBJ2-5

cdr3_aa: CATSRDGRQPQHF
v_call: TRBV15
j_call: TRBJ1-5

cdr3_aa: CAKRQGGELFF
v_call: TRBV11-3
j_call: TRBJ2-2

cdr3_aa: CASSAGVEAFF
v_call: TRBV4-1
j_call: TRBJ1-1

cdr3_aa: CASSLPYAEAFF
v_call: TRBV28
j_call: TRBJ1-1

cdr3_aa: CASSEYRFGTEAFF
v_call: TRBV2
j_call: TRBJ1-1

cdr3_aa: CASSSRTSRLYEQYF
v_call: TRBV7-2
j_call: TRBJ2-7

cdr3_aa: CASSMDRGTLPQHF
v_call: TRBV19
j_call: TRBJ1-5